A selection of T cell receptor beta chains follows, all from one sample in a study of T cell responses to AZD1222 COVID-19 vaccine. TCRdb's table, derived via immunoSEQ multiplex PCR, lists solely in-frame clones and lacks some. The sample contains approximately 100,000 clones, roughly 84% of which appear only once. The source material was peripheral blood, sampled on day 0 of AZD1222 vaccination. The origin of the receptors is an adult in good health. Both conserved end residues are part of each CDR3. The D gene is left open where the match is weak. Only some rows state a clone size, as once, few, many or a class for expanded clones.

d_gene,abundance,v_gene,j_gene,CDR3nt,CDR3aa
-,-,TRBV19,TRBJ1-3,TGTGCCAGTAGCATACCCGGGGGATCGACTGGAAACACCATATATTTT,CASSIPGGSTGNTIYF
TRBD1,-,TRBV18,TRBJ1-1,TGTGCCAGCTCACCCGGGACAGCCAACACTGAAGCTTTCTTT,CASSPGTANTEAFF
TRBD2,-,TRBV24-1,TRBJ2-3,TGTGCCACCAGCGACGCCGGGACTACGATCACAGATACGCAGTATTTT,CATSDAGTTITDTQYF
-,-,TRBV23-1,TRBJ1-1,TGCGCCAGCATTAACCCCGGAGACAGCACTGAAGCTTTCTTT,CASINPGDSTEAFF
TRBD2,-,TRBV10-2,TRBJ2-2,TGCGCCAGCAGCATTGGACTAGCGGGCCCCACCGGGGAGCTGTTTTTT,CASSIGLAGPTGELFF
-,-,TRBV7-9,TRBJ1-1,TGTGCCAGCAGCTCCTCAATCAGGGAAGCTTTCTTT,CASSSSIREAFF
TRBD1,-,TRBV18,TRBJ1-1,TGTGCCAGCTCACCTTTGGGGACAGTCAACACTGAAGCTTTCTTT,CASSPLGTVNTEAFF
TRBD2,-,TRBV6-1,TRBJ2-2,TGTGCCAGCAGTGAAGCGCTTCGACTAGCGGCACACACCGGGGAGCTGTTTTTT,CASSEALRLAAHTGELFF
-,once,TRBV18,TRBJ1-2,TGTGCCAGCTCACTATTCGGGGAAGCGGATGGCTACACCTTC,CASSLFGEADGYTF
TRBD1,few,TRBV6-1,TRBJ1-3,TGTGCCAGCAGTGGCGGACAGGGGGCCGCAGGAAACACCATATATTTT,CASSGGQGAAGNTIYF
TRBD1,-,TRBV28,TRBJ1-2,TGTGCCAGCAGTACTGGGACAGGGAATGGCTACACCTTC,CASSTGTGNGYTF
-,-,TRBV29-1,TRBJ1-1,TGCAGCGTCAACGACAACCGTCGGCCCACTGAAGCTTTCTTT,CSVNDNRRPTEAFF
-,-,TRBV6-2/TRBV6-3,TRBJ2-7,TGTGCCAGCAGTTACGGTTCCCAAGCGGCCGAGCAGTACTTC,CASSYGSQAAEQYF
-,-,TRBV7-8,TRBJ1-5,TGTGCCAGCAGCTCCATGGCCCTGGGGGGGCATCAGCCCCAGCATTTT,CASSSMALGGHQPQHF
TRBD1,-,TRBV20-1,TRBJ1-1,TGCAGTGCTAACAGGGGCACTGAAGCTTTCTTT,CSANRGTEAFF
TRBD1,-,TRBV10-3,TRBJ2-7,TGTGCCATCAGGGGGACAGGGTCCCACGAGCAGTACTTC,CAIRGTGSHEQYF
-,-,TRBV27,TRBJ2-3,TGTGCCAGCCAATACGTCTCTAGCACAGATACGCAGTATTTT,CASQYVSSTDTQYF